This T cell receptor (beta chain) was sequenced for a study of blood T cells in healthy people across ages. This clonotype has more than one count but fewer than ten. The second PCR ran roughly 7 to 12 cycles with a sample-barcoded 5' primer and J-beta primers. MiXCR, applied by TCRdb to the 5' RACE reads, yields one record per CDR3 protein. The profile shows about 970,000 distinct CDR3 sequences, 51% of them singletons. Trimming cost V 0 bases and J 4 bases, with 15 bases left between them. The CDR3 is 16 amino acids. CDR1 and CDR2 from the germline V gene are LGHNA and YNFKEQ. The sample was blood. The chain recombines TRBV4-2 with TRBJ2-5, with a weak D call TRBD2 (6 bases). The receptor comes from a woman aged 60 to 75 in good health. The CDR3 nucleotides are TGTGCCAGCAGCCAAGACGCGCCGGGGGATAGAGAGACCCAGTACTTC. This sequence encodes CASSQDAPGDRETQYF.